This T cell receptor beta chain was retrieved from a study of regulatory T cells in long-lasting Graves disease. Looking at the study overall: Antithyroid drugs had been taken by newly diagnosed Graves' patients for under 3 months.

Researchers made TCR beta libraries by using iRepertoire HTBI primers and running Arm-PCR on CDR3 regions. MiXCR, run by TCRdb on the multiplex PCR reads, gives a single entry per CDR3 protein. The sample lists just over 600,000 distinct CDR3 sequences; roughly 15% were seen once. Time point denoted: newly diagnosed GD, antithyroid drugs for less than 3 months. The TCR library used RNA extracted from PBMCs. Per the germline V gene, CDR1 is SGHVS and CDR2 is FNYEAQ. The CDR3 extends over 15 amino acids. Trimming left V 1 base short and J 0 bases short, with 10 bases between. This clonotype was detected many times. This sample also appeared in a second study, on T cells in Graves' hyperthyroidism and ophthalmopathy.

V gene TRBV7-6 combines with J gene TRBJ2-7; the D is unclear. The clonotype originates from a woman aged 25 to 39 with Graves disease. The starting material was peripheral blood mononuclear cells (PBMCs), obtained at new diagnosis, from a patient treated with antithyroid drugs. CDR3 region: CASSLGQNPSYEQYF. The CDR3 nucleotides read TGTGCCAGCAGCTTAGGTCAGAATCCCTCCTACGAGCAGTACTTC.